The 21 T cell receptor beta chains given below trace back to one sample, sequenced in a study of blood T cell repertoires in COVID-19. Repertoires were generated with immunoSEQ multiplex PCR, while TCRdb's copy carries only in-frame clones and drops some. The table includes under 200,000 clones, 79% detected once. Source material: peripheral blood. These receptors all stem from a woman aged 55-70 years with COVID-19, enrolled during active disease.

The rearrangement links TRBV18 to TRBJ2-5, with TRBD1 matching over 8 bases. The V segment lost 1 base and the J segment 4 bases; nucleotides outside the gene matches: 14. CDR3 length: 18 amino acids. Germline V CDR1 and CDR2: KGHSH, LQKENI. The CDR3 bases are TGTGCCAGCTCACCACTCCGGACAGGGAGGTTAGGTGGAGAGACCCAGTACTTC. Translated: CASSPLRTGRLGGETQYF.

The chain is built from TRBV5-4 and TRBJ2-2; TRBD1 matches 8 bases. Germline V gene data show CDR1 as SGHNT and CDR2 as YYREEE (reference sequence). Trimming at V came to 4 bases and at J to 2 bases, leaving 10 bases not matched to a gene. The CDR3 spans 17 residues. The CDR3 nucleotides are TGTGCCAGCAGCCGAGGACAGGGCGCTTCCAACACCGGGGAGCTGTTTTTT. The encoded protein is CASSRGQGASNTGELFF. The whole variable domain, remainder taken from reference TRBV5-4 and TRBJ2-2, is ETGVTQSPTHLIKTRGQQVTLRCSSQSGHNTVSWYQQALGQGPQFIFQYYREEENGRGNFPPRFSGLQFPNYSSELNVNALELDDSALYLCASSRGQGASNTGELFFGEGSRLTVL.

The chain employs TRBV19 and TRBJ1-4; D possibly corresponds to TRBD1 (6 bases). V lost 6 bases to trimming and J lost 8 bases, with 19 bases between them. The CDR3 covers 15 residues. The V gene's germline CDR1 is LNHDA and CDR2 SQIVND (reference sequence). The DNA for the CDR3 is TGTGCCAGTAGCAAGGCCTACAGGGTCGGCGAAAAACTGTTTTTT. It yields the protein CASSKAYRVGEKLFF.

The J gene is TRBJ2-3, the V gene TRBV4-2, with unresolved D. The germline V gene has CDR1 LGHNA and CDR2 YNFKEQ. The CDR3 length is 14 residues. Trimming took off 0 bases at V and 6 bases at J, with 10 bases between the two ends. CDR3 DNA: TGTGCCAGCAGCCAAGAAAGCGCCTCGGATACGCAGTATTTT. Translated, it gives CASSQESASDTQYF.

CDR3 nucleotides: TGCAGCGCGCATGGACAGGTCGGGAATGAGCAGTTCTTC. This codes for CSAHGQVGNEQFF. The V gene is TRBV29-1, the J gene TRBJ2-1; TRBD1 agrees at 7 bases. From germline, CDR1 is SQVTM and CDR2 ANQGSEA. Trimming at V came to 7 bases and at J to 7 bases, leaving 10 bases not matched to a gene. The CDR3 has 13 residues.

The CDR3 here is CSVEDRASGGETQYF. CDR3 DNA: TGCAGCGTTGAAGACCGCGCTAGCGGGGGTGAGACCCAGTACTTC. This chain links TRBV29-1 with TRBJ2-5, with 10 bases lining up with TRBD2. Per germline, CDR1 SQVTM and CDR2 ANQGSEA. The J segment lost 5 bases and the V segment lost 0 bases, leaving 6 bases of the junction unmatched. The CDR3 spans 15 residues.

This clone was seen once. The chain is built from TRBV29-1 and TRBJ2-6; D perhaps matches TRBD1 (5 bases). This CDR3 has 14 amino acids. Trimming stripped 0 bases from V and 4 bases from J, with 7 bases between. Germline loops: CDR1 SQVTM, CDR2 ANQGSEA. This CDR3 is CSVEDSGGANVLTF. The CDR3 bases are TGCAGCGTTGAAGATTCAGGGGGGGCCAACGTCCTGACTTTC.

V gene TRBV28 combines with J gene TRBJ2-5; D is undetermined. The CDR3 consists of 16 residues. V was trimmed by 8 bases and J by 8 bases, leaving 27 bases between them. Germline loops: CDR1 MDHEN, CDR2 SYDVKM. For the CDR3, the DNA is TGTGCCAGCTTATCTTCGACTTTCCCCGCGGCGAAAACCCAGTACTTC. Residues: CASLSSTFPAAKTQYF. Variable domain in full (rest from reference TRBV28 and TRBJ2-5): DVKVTQSSRYLVKRTGEKVFLECVQDMDHENMFWYRQDPGLGLRLIYFSYDVKMKEKGDIPEGYSVSREKKERFSLILESASTNQTSMYLCASLSSTFPAAKTQYFGPGTRLLVL.

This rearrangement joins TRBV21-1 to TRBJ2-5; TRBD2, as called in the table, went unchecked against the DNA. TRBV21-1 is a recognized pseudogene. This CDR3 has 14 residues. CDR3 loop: CASSTLLTIGTQYF. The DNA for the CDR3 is TGTGCCAGCAGCACTCTACTCACCATCGGGACCCAGTACTTC.

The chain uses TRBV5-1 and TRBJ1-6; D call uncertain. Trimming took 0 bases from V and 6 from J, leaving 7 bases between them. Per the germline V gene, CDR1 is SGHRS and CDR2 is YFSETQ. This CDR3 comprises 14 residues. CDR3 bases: TGCGCCAGCAGCTTGGGGGGAGGTAATTCACCCCTCCACTTT. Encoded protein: CASSLGGGNSPLHF.

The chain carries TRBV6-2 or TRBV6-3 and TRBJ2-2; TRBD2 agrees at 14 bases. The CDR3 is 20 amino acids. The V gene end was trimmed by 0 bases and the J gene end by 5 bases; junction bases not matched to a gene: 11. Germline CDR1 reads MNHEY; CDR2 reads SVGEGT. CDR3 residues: CASSYSLTSGRAGRTGELFF. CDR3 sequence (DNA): TGTGCCAGCAGTTACTCTCTGACTAGCGGGAGGGCCGGTCGAACCGGGGAGCTGTTTTTT.

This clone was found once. The chain's CDR3 is CASSLAGGLYNEQFF. The CDR3 DNA reads TGTGCCAGCAGTTTAGCGGGGGGGCTCTACAATGAGCAGTTCTTC. The chain employs TRBV28 and TRBJ2-1; TRBD2 aligns across 9 bases. V trimming: 2 bases; J trimming: 3 bases; junction bases outside the gene matches: 2. Per the germline V gene, CDR1 is MDHEN and CDR2 is SYDVKM. The CDR3 totals 15 residues.

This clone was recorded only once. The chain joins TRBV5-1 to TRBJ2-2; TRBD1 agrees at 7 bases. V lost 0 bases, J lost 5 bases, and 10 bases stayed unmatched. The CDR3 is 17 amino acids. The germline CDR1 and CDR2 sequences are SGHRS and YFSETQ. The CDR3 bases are TGCGCCAGCAGCTTGGACAGGGGCATGTCGGGGACCGGGGAGCTGTTTTTT. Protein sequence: CASSLDRGMSGTGELFF.

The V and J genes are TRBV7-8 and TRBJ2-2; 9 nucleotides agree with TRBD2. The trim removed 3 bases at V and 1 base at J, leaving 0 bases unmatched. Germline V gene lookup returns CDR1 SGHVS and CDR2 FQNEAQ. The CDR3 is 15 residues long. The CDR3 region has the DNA TGTGCCAGCAGCTTGACTAGCGGGAACACCGGGGAGCTGTTTTTT. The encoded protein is CASSLTSGNTGELFF.

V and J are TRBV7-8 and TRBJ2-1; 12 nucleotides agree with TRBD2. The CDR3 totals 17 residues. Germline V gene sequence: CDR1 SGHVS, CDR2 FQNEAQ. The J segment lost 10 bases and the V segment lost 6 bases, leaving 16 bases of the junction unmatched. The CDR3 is CASRLQLLAGGQREQFF. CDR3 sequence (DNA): TGTGCCAGCAGACTACAACTTCTAGCGGGAGGGCAGCGGGAGCAGTTCTTC.

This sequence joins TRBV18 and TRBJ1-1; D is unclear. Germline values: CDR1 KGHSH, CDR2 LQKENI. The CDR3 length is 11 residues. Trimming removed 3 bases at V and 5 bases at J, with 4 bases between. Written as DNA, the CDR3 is TGTGCCAGCTCACCCCTGACTGAAGCTTTCTTT. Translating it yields CASSPLTEAFF.

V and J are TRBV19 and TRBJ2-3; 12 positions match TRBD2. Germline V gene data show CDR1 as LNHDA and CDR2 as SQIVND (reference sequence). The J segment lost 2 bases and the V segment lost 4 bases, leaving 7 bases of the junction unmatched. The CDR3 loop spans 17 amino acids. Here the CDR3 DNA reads TGTGCCAGTAGTAGATGGACTAGCGGGGAGATCACAGATACGCAGTATTTT. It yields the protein CASSRWTSGEITDTQYF. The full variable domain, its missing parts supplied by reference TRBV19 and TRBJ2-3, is DGGITQSPKYLFRKEGQNVTLSCEQNLNHDAMYWYRQDPGQGLRLIYYSQIVNDFQKGDIAEGYSVSREKKESFPLTVTSAQKNPTAFYLCASSRWTSGEITDTQYFGPGTRLTVL.

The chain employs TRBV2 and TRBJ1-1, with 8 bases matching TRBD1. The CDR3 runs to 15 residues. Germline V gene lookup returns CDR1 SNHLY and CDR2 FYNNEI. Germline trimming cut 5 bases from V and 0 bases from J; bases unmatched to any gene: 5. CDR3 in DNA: TGTGCCAGCAGTTGGGACAGGTCCATGAACACTGAAGCTTTCTTT. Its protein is CASSWDRSMNTEAFF.

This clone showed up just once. Here the CDR3 reads CASSYQNRDPYGYTF. CDR3 DNA sequence: TGTGCCAGCAGTTACCAGAACAGGGATCCGTATGGCTACACCTTC. This rearrangement joins TRBV6-5 to TRBJ1-2; TRBD1 might be the D (6 bases). Trimming took 2 bases from V and 5 from J, leaving 15 bases between them. Germline lookup yields CDR1 MNHEY and CDR2 SVGAGI. The CDR3 has 15 residues.

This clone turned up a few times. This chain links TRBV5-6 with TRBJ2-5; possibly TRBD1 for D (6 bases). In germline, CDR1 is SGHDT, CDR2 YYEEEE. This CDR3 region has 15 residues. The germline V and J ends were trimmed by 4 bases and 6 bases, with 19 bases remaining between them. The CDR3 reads CASSPRDIWEKTQYF. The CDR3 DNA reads TGTGCCAGCAGCCCCCGGGACATATGGGAGAAGACCCAGTACTTC.

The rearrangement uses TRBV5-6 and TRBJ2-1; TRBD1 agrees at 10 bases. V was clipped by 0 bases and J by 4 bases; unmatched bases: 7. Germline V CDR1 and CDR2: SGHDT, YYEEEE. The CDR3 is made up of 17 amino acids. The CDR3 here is CASSLGDRGLRYNEQFF. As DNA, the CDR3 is TGTGCCAGCAGCTTGGGGGACAGGGGTTTGCGGTACAATGAGCAGTTCTTC.